The entry below describes one T cell receptor beta chain. Antigen specificity is unknown. Normal lung sampling was at least 3 cm from the tumour, as distant as possible. The method was immunoSEQ multiplex PCR; TCRdb's version includes in-frame clones alone and lacks a portion of them. The sample comprises some 1,800 clones, about 85% of which are singletons, and about 23% rests with the top ten. This sample was taken from a study of immune cell composition in non-small cell lung cancer. Whole-study context: Tumours were mainly lung adenocarcinoma or squamous cell carcinoma.

Study results and caveats: Tumour TCR-beta clonality was not significantly tied to smoking pack-years.

The TCR comes from a human donor with non-small cell lung cancer. Sequencing input: non-adjacent lung tissue.

CDR3 loop: CASRERDRRNYGYTF. As DNA, the CDR3 is TGTGCCAGCAGGGAACGGGACAGGAGGAACTATGGCTACACCTTC. This chain links TRBV2 with TRBJ1-2, with 8 positions matching TRBD1. The V and J ends lost 6 bases and 2 bases, in that order; junction bases with no gene match: 8. The germline CDR1 and CDR2 sequences are SNHLY and FYNNEI. This CDR3 spans 15 amino acids.